This T cell receptor beta chain was obtained from a study of blood T cell repertoires in COVID-19. As for the study in general: COVID-19 samples collected from the United States, Italy and Spain covered acute and convalescent phases.

V lost 5 bases to trimming and J lost 3 bases; unmatched junction nucleotides: 4. The CDR3 consists of 13 residues. CDR1 and CDR2 from the germline V gene are MNHEY and SMNVEV (reference sequence). In the study's own analysis: Estimated nucleated cell counts came from reference gene primer amplification. Here immunoSEQ multiplex PCR was the method, and the copy in TCRdb shows in-frame clones only, minus some. V and J calls and clone size follow that table, whereas D and trimming were derived from the DNA. The sample shows about 200,000 clones, nearly 90% of them seen only once. Sample: peripheral blood. This chain joins TRBV27 and TRBJ2-7, with 7 bases aligning to TRBD1. The source is a man aged 60 to 69 with active or convalescent COVID-19. The CDR3 nucleotides read TGTGCCAGCAGTAGACAGGGAAGCTACGAGCAGTACTTC. It yields the protein CASSRQGSYEQYF.